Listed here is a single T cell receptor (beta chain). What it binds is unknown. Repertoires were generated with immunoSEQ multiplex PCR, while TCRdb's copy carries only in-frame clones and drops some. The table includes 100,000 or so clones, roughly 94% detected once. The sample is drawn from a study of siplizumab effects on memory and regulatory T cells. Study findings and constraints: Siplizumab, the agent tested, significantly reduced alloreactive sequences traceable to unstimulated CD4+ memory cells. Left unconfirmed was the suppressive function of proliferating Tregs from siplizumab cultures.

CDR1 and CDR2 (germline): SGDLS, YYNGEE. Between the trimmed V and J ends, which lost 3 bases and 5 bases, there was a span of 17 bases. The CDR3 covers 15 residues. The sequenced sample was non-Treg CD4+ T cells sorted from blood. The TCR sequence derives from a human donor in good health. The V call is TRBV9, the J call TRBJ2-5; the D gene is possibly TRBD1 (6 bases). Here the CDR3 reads CASSGAGTPSETQYF. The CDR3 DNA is TGTGCCAGCAGCGGAGCCGGGACACCATCGGAGACCCAGTACTTC.